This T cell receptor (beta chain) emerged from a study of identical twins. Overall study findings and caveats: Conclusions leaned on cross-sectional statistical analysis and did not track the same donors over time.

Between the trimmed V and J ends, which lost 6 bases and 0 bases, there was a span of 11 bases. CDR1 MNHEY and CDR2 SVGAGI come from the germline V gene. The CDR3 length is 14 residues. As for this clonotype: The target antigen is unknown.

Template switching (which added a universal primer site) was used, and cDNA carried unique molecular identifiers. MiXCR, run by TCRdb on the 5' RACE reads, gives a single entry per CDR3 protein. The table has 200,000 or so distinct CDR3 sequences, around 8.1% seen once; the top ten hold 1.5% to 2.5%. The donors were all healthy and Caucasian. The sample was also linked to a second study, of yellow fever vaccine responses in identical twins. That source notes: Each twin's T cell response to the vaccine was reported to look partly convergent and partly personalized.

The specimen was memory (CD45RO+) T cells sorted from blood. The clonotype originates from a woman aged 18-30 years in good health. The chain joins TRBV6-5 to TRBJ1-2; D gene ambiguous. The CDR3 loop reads CASRNTMTNYGYTF. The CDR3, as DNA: TGTGCCAGCAGAAACACAATGACTAACTATGGCTACACCTTC.